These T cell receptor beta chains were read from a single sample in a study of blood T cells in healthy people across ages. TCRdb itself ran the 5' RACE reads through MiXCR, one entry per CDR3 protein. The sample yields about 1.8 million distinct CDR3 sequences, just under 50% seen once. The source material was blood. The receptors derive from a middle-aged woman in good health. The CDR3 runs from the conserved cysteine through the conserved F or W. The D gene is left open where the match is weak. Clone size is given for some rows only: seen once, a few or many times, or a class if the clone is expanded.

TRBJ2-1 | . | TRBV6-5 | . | TGTGCCAGCAGTTACTCCCCGCTAGCCCGGAATGAGCAGTTCTTC | CASSYSPLARNEQFF
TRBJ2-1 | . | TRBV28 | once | TGTGCCAGCAGTCTCGAAGATAGTACGAGCTCCTACAATGAGCAGTTCTTC | CASSLEDSTSSYNEQFF
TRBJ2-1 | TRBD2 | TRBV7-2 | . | TGTGCCAGCAGTCGTACGGGGACTAGCGGGGGGGCCCCCTACAATGAGCAGTTCTTC | CASSRTGTSGGAPYNEQFF
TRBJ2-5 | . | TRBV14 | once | TGTGCCAGCAGCCAAGAGTGGGGGTCTAGGACACACAAAGAGACCCAGTACTTC | CASSQEWGSRTHKETQYF
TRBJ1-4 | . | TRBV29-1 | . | TGCAGCGTTGAAACAGGTGCTACTAATGAAAAACTGTTTTTT | CSVETGATNEKLFF
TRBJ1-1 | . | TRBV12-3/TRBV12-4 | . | TGTGCCAGCAGTTTAAGGACGGAGTTCGCGACTTTCTTT | CASSLRTEFATFF
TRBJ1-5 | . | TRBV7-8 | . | TGTGCCAGCGGCTTGTTGAGAAGCAATCAGCCCCAGCATTTT | CASGLLRSNQPQHF
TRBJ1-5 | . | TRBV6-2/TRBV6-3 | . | TGTGCCAGCAGTTACTCAGCCGTCAATCAGCCCCAGCATTTT | CASSYSAVNQPQHF
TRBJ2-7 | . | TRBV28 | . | TGTGCCAGCAGTCCCCCGGCTCAGCTCTCCTACGAGCAGTACTTC | CASSPPAQLSYEQYF
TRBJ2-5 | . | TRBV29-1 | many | TGCAGCGTTGTAGGCAGGGGAGGAGAGACCCAGTACTTC | CSVVGRGGETQYF
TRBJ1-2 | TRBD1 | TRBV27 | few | TGTGCCAGCACAGGACAGGGAATGGGGGGCTACACCTTC | CASTGQGMGGYTF
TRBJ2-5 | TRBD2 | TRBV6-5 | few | TGTGCCAGCAGTTACTGGACTAGCCGCGAGACCCAGTACTTC | CASSYWTSRETQYF
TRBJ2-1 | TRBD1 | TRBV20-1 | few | TGCAGTGCTAGGCCCCGGGACAGGGGGCTGATTGAGCAGTTCTTC | CSARPRDRGLIEQFF
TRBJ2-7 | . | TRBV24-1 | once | TGTGCCACCGGGCGTCAGGGAAATGAGCAGTACTTC | CATGRQGNEQYF
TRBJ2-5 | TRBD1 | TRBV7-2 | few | TGTGCCAGCAGCGGGCGGACAGGGATTCAAGAGACCCAGTACTTC | CASSGRTGIQETQYF
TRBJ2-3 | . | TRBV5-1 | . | TGCGCCAGCAGTGAGAGACCGGTCGGTACTACTGTAGATACGCAGTATTTT | CASSERPVGTTVDTQYF
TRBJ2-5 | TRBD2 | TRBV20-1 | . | TGCAGTGCTAGAGATATCTCGGGACTAGCGGACCAAGACCAAGAGACCCAGTACTTC | CSARDISGLADQDQETQYF
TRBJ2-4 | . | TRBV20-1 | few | TGCAGTGCTAGAGATCCCCAGACTTTAGCCAAAAACATTCAGTACTTC | CSARDPQTLAKNIQYF
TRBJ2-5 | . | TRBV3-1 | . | TGTGCCAGCAGCCTCCGAGCAGGGGCAGAGACCCAGTACTTC | CASSLRAGAETQYF
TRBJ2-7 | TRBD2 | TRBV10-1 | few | TGCGCCAGCGCATCCCGGGCAGGGAGGGTGGACGAGCAGTACTTC | CASASRAGRVDEQYF
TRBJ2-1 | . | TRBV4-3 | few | TGCGCCAGCAGCCAAGAGCGGGGTTTCTCCTACAATGAGCAGTTCTTC | CASSQERGFSYNEQFF
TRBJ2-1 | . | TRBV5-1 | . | TGCGCCAGCAGCCAGACACAGGATTGGGGTGAGCAGTTCTTC | CASSQTQDWGEQFF
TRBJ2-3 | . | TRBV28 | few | TGTGCCAGCAGTTTACAGCGGCAGTATTTT | CASSLQRQYF
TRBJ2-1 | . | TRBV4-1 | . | TGCGCCAGCAGCCAAGGGCCGGGGGACAATGAGCAGTTCTTC | CASSQGPGDNEQFF
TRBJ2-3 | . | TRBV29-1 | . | TGCAGCGTTGACTCGGCAGATACGCAGTATTTT | CSVDSADTQYF
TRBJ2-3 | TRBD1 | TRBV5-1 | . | TGCGCCAGCAGCCCGACAGGGGGCGTGCATACGCAGTATTTT | CASSPTGGVHTQYF
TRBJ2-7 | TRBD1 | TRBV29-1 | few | TGCAGCGTTGACAGGGGGCTCTCCTACAATGAGCAGTACTTC | CSVDRGLSYNEQYF
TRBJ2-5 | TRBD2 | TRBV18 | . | TGTGCCAGCTCGCCTCGACTAGCCTTGCAAGAGACCCAGTACTTC | CASSPRLALQETQYF
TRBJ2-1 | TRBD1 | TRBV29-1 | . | TGCAGCGGGGGACAGGGGGCGAATTACGAGCAGTTCTTC | CSGGQGANYEQFF
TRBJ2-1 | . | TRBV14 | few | TGTGCCAGCAGCCTCCGTACAGGGATACTATACAATGAGCAGTTCTTC | CASSLRTGILYNEQFF
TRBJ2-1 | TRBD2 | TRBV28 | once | TGTGCCAGCAGCACGACTAGCGGGGGAGTCTTCAATGAGCAGTTCTTC | CASSTTSGGVFNEQFF